The clone carrying this TCR beta chain was seen a few times. The V gene's germline CDR1 is SEHNR and CDR2 FQNEAQ (reference sequence). V lost 4 bases to trimming and J lost 5 bases, with 20 bases between them. This CDR3 contains 16 residues. The hyperthyroidism was newly diagnosed and had lasted under 2 months; the patients were aged 18 to 65. The data stem from a study of T cells in Graves' hyperthyroidism and ophthalmopathy. The investigators amplified TCR beta CDR3 regions from RNA transcripts. TCR CDR3 underwent first-round RT-PCR with the HTBI primer set. One entry per CDR3 protein results from TCRdb running MiXCR on the multiplex PCR reads. The sample holds about 840,000 distinct CDR3 sequences; 35% to 40% are singletons and the top ten take roughly 8.3%.

V usage is TRBV7-9 and J usage is TRBJ2-5; TRBD2 might be the D (5 bases). Sequencing was done on a sample of blood. This TCR was recovered from a man between 18 and 35 years old with Graves' hyperthyroidism. CDR3 protein: CASSSGEGRADETQYF. In DNA form, the CDR3 reads TGTGCCAGCAGCTCCGGAGAGGGCCGGGCGGATGAGACCCAGTACTTC.